A single sample gave rise to the 30 T cell receptor beta chains below, sequenced in a study of T cells in Graves' hyperthyroidism and ophthalmopathy. Researchers took RNA transcripts and amplified the TCR beta CDR3 regions from them. Initially, a first-round RT-PCR of the TCR CDR3 employed the HTBI primer set. MiXCR was run by TCRdb on the multiplex PCR reads, yielding one entry per CDR3 protein. Of under 300,000 distinct CDR3 sequences in the sample, 25% were seen once. The sequenced material came from blood. Receptors were obtained from a man aged 40-55 years with Graves' hyperthyroidism that later progressed to Graves' ophthalmopathy.

This clonotype was picked up many times. The chain is built from TRBV28 and TRBJ1-5; D not resolved. Germline CDR1 MDHEN, CDR2 SYDVKM. V shed 6 bases and J shed 2 bases, with 17 bases lying between them. The CDR3 contains 16 residues. The CDR3 sequence is CASSKGSRPGNQPQHF. DNA for the CDR3: TGTGCCAGCAGCAAAGGGAGCCGGCCCGGCAATCAGCCCCAGCATTTT.

This clonotype was observed a few times. Compared with germline, one end of the junction differs, possibly owing to a read error. CDR3 sequence (DNA): TGTGCCGGCAGTTACTCAATTTGGGGGGGAAAGAACAATGAGCAGTTCTTC. Translated, it gives CAGSYSIWGGKNNEQFF. The chain joins TRBV6-2 or TRBV6-3 to TRBJ2-1; 7 bases are a match to TRBD2. Germline V gene lookup returns CDR1 MNHEY and CDR2 SVGEGT. CDR3 length equals 17 residues.

This clonotype has a count of ten or more. This chain connects TRBV12-3 or TRBV12-4 to TRBJ2-2; 8 bases map to TRBD2. The CDR3 is made up of 15 amino acids. The J segment lost 6 bases and the V segment lost 6 bases, leaving 9 bases of the junction unmatched. This chain's CDR3 is CASRPGLGGPGELFF. The CDR3 DNA follows: TGTGCCAGCAGACCGGGACTAGGTGGCCCCGGGGAGCTGTTTTTT.

In regard to this clonotype: The junction does not match germline at one end; this may be a read error. The chain employs TRBV20-1 and TRBJ1-2, with TRBD1 as a possible D gene (5 bases). This CDR3 spans 11 amino acids. CDR1 is DFQATT, CDR2 SNEGSKA, per germline (reference sequence). In DNA, the CDR3 is TGCAGCGCTATTAGAGGGGACCTTAGAACCTTC. It encodes CSAIRGDLRTF.

This clonotype was counted many times. This chain joins TRBV5-1 and TRBJ1-2, with unresolved D. The germline CDR1 and CDR2 sequences are SGHRS and YFSETQ. This CDR3 has 14 amino acids. Deletions cut 1 base from V and 7 bases from J, with 14 bases between. The CDR3 sequence is CASSLWAAAGGYTF. The CDR3, as DNA: TGCGCCAGCAGCTTGTGGGCAGCGGCGGGTGGCTACACCTTC.

The CDR3 loop is CASSQRTSYEQYF. CDR3 coding DNA: TGTGCCAGCAGTCAACGGACTAGTTACGAGCAGTACTTC. The chain links TRBV6-1 to TRBJ2-7, with 7 positions matching TRBD2. The trim removed 5 bases at V and 4 bases at J, leaving 5 bases unmatched. The CDR3 contains 13 residues. Germline V gene sequence: CDR1 MNHNS, CDR2 SASEGT.

This clonotype appeared many times. CDR3 residues: CSAGEGTRSYEQYF. The CDR3 nucleotides are TGCAGTGCCGGGGAGGGGACCCGTAGCTACGAGCAGTACTTC. The gene calls are TRBV20-1 and TRBJ2-7; 7 bases are shared with TRBD2. The CDR3 runs 14 residues. V was pared by 6 bases and J by 3 bases, with 11 bases of the junction left unmatched. Germline V gives CDR1 DFQATT, CDR2 SNEGSKA (reference sequence).

This clonotype was detected many times. The chain uses TRBV12-3 or TRBV12-4 and TRBJ2-7; 8 bases line up with TRBD1. CDR3 size: 15 residues. V lost 7 bases to trimming and J lost 2 bases; unmatched junction nucleotides: 10. The CDR3 reads CASTLAGTGAYEQYF. CDR3 DNA: TGTGCCAGCACCCTCGCCGGGACAGGCGCCTACGAGCAGTACTTC.

This sequence joins TRBV29-1 and TRBJ1-1, with TRBD1 as a possible D gene (5 bases). Per the germline V gene, CDR1 is SQVTM and CDR2 is ANQGSEA. The CDR3 runs to 13 residues. V lost 6 bases and J lost 1, with 12 bases in between. The CDR3 DNA reads as TGCAGCGTCCGAAGGGGTACGAACACTGAAGCTTTCTTT. It encodes CSVRRGTNTEAFF.

There are many counts of this clonotype. This sequence joins TRBV3-1 and TRBJ2-7; the D is unclear. Germline CDR1 is LGHDT and CDR2 is YNNKEL (reference sequence). The germline V and J ends were trimmed by 0 bases and 3 bases, with 9 bases remaining between them. The CDR3 extends over 14 amino acids. CDR3 nucleotides: TGTGCCAGCAGCCAAGACGTGACGGTCTACGAGCAGTACTTC. Its protein product is CASSQDVTVYEQYF.

J is TRBJ1-1 and V is TRBV12-3 or TRBV12-4; maybe TRBD1 (5 bases). V dropped 6 bases and J dropped 0 bases, with 11 bases sitting between them. This CDR3 comprises 14 residues. The chain's CDR3 is CASRLPGLNTEAFF. CDR3 coding DNA: TGTGCCAGCAGACTCCCGGGGCTGAACACTGAAGCTTTCTTT.

This clonotype was seen repeatedly, ten times or more. The gene calls are TRBV7-8 and TRBJ1-5, with unresolved D. CDR3 length: 13 amino acids. CDR1 is SGHVS, CDR2 FQNEAQ, per germline. V was clipped by 5 bases and J by 5 bases, with 10 bases between them. The CDR3 DNA sequence: TGTGCCAGCAGCCCGGTAGGAGATCAGCCCCAGCATTTT. It yields the protein CASSPVGDQPQHF.

This chain links TRBV28 with TRBJ2-7; 10 nucleotides agree with TRBD1. This CDR3 has 13 residues. With V trimmed by 8 bases and J by 2 bases, 3 bases remained unmatched. CDR1 MDHEN and CDR2 SYDVKM come from the germline V gene. The CDR3 spells CASLGQGTYEQYF. In nucleotides, the CDR3 is TGTGCCAGCTTGGGACAGGGGACCTACGAGCAGTACTTC. Looking up the rest from reference TRBV28 and TRBJ2-7 gives the full variable domain: DVKVTQSSRYLVKRTGEKVFLECVQDMDHENMFWYRQDPGLGLRLIYFSYDVKMKEKGDIPEGYSVSREKKERFSLILESASTNQTSMYLCASLGQGTYEQYFGPGTRLTVT.

The gene calls are TRBV19 and TRBJ1-1, with 7 bases lining up with TRBD1. Germline lookup yields CDR1 LNHDA and CDR2 SQIVND (reference sequence). Losses at the gene ends were 5 bases for V and 4 bases for J; bases not matched to a gene: 7. This CDR3 contains 14 residues. As DNA, the CDR3 is TGTGCCAGTAGTCCGCGGCCAGGGGGCACTGAAGCTTTCTTT. The encoded protein is CASSPRPGGTEAFF.

In this sample, this clonotype turned up many times. The chain joins TRBV12-3 or TRBV12-4 to TRBJ2-5; D unclear. This CDR3 has 13 amino acids. Trimming pared 4 bases from V and 2 bases from J, leaving 8 bases between. CDR3 loop: CASSSVTQETQYF. As DNA, the CDR3 is TGTGCCAGCAGTTCGGTAACGCAAGAGACCCAGTACTTC.

In its sample, this clonotype was seen many times. The gene calls are TRBV6-1 and TRBJ2-2, with D maybe TRBD1 (5 bases). The CDR3 covers 15 residues. The V gene lost 4 bases and the J gene lost 0 bases, with 9 bases spanning the gap. Germline lookup yields CDR1 MNHNS and CDR2 SASEGT. CDR3 sequence: CASSVQGANTGELFF. The CDR3 DNA reads as TGTGCCAGCAGTGTGCAGGGCGCGAACACCGGGGAGCTGTTTTTT.

Ten or more counts support this clonotype. V and J are TRBV12-3 or TRBV12-4 and TRBJ2-5; 8 nucleotides match TRBD1. This CDR3 has 14 amino acids. V lost 5 bases, J lost 5 bases, and 7 bases stayed unmatched. The chain's CDR3 is CASSHPDREETQYF. The CDR3 DNA reads TGTGCCAGCAGTCACCCGGACAGGGAGGAGACCCAGTACTTC.

The CDR3 sequence is CASKIVPAGETQYF. CDR3 DNA sequence: TGTGCCAGCAAGATCGTTCCGGCGGGTGAGACCCAGTACTTC. The chain joins TRBV6-1 to TRBJ2-5; a possible D gene is TRBD2 (5 bases). There are 14 residues in the CDR3. Trimming removed 7 bases from V and 5 bases from J, with 17 bases in between. Germline CDR1 and CDR2: MNHNS and SASEGT.

The table lists this clonotype with many counts. For the CDR3, the DNA is TGTGCCAGCAGCCAGAGTAGGGTGGCCGGGGAGCTGTTTTTT. Protein product: CASSQSRVAGELFF. This chain links TRBV7-8 with TRBJ2-2; D is ambiguous. This CDR3 comprises 14 residues. Germline assignment: CDR1 SGHVS and CDR2 FQNEAQ. V dropped 5 bases and J dropped 6 bases, with 13 bases sitting between them.

This clonotype was observed at least ten times. J is TRBJ1-5 and V is TRBV11-1, with 8 bases matching TRBD1. V lost 4 bases to trimming and J lost 3 bases; unmatched junction nucleotides: 5. The V gene's germline CDR1 is SGHAT and CDR2 FQDESV (reference sequence). This CDR3 is 15 amino acids long. This CDR3 is CASSSGTGHNQPQHF. The CDR3 bases are TGTGCCAGCAGCTCCGGGACAGGACACAATCAGCCCCAGCATTTT.

In this sample, this clonotype turned up many times. V usage is TRBV20-1 and J usage is TRBJ2-7; TRBD2 agrees at 7 bases. CDR3 length: 15 amino acids. Losses at the gene ends were 0 bases for V and 6 bases for J; bases not matched to a gene: 11. The germline V gene encodes CDR1 DFQATT and CDR2 SNEGSKA (reference sequence). The CDR3 nucleotides read TGCAGTGCTAGAGACGCCAGCGGGAATGGCTTCGAGCAGTACTTC. Translated: CSARDASGNGFEQYF.

This clonotype was observed at least ten times. The J gene is TRBJ2-7, the V gene TRBV6-5, with 9 nucleotides matching TRBD1. The V segment lost 4 bases and the J segment 2 bases; nucleotides outside the gene matches: 3. Germline values: CDR1 MNHEY, CDR2 SVGAGI. This CDR3 comprises 14 residues. The CDR3 region is CASSFGQGTYEQYF. The CDR3 DNA reads TGTGCCAGCAGTTTTGGACAGGGGACCTACGAGCAGTACTTC.

This clonotype was recorded many times. The chain has TRBV12-3 or TRBV12-4 and TRBJ2-3, with 9 bases that match TRBD2. V lost 8 bases to trimming and J lost 5 bases; unmatched junction nucleotides: 11. This CDR3 contains 15 residues. The CDR3 loop reads CASAVVAGVVDTQYF. The CDR3 bases are TGTGCCAGCGCGGTGGTAGCGGGAGTGGTAGATACGCAGTATTTT.

This clonotype was found a few times. The chain joins TRBV6-2 or TRBV6-3 to TRBJ1-2; TRBD1 matches at 7 bases. This CDR3 has 14 amino acids. With 2 bases clipped from V and 3 bases from J, the junction kept 3 bases outside the gene matches. Per germline, CDR1 MNHEY and CDR2 SVGEGT. As DNA, the CDR3 is TGTGCCAGCAGTTACGGGGACAGAGACTATGGCTACACCTTC. This gives the protein CASSYGDRDYGYTF.

There are many counts of this clonotype. CDR3 in amino acids: CASSYSDSIYEQYF. In DNA form, the CDR3 reads TGCGCCAGCAGTTATTCAGACAGCATCTACGAGCAGTACTTC. The chain has TRBV5-1 and TRBJ2-7; possibly TRBD1 for D (5 bases). The ends were cut back, 5 bases at V and 3 bases at J, with 15 bases in the middle. This CDR3 region has 14 residues. Germline V gene sequence: CDR1 SGHRS, CDR2 YFSETQ.

This clonotype was picked up many times. The chain recombines TRBV4-1 with TRBJ1-1, with 8 bases aligning to TRBD1. The CDR3 covers 14 residues. V trimming: 1 base; J trimming: 3 bases; junction bases outside the gene matches: 1. CDR1 MGHRA and CDR2 YSYEKL come from the germline V gene. CDR3 sequence (DNA): TGCGCCAGCAGCCAAGGACAGGGGTACACTGAAGCTTTCTTT. Amino acids: CASSQGQGYTEAFF.

This clonotype was observed many times. This chain connects TRBV6-5 to TRBJ2-7; a weak D match, TRBD2 (6 bases). The length of the CDR3 is 14 residues. Per germline, CDR1 MNHEY and CDR2 SVGAGI. Trimming left V 6 bases short and J 2 bases short, with 14 bases between. The CDR3 nucleotides are TGTGCCAGCAGAGGATTAGCGGAGACCTACGAGCAGTACTTC. Translating gives CASRGLAETYEQYF.

This clonotype was observed a few times. The genes are TRBV6-1 and TRBJ2-7, with D unresolved. The germline V gene has CDR1 MNHNS and CDR2 SASEGT. The CDR3 runs to 12 residues. V lost 3 bases, J lost 6 bases, and 9 bases lay in between. CDR3: CASSERPIEQYF. The DNA of the CDR3 is TGTGCCAGCAGTGAGCGCCCCATCGAGCAGTACTTC.

This clonotype was detected many times. This rearrangement joins TRBV12-3 or TRBV12-4 to TRBJ1-1; weak D call: TRBD1 (6 bases). CDR3 length: 11 residues. V dropped 1 base and J dropped 11 bases, with 8 bases sitting between them. The CDR3 region is CASSLEGGAFF. DNA of the CDR3: TGTGCCAGCAGTTTAGAAGGGGGTGCTTTCTTT.

This clonotype came up many times. The chain recombines TRBV14 with TRBJ1-1, with D unclear. V was cut by 0 bases and J by 7 bases, with 9 bases left in between. The CDR3 runs to 13 residues. CDR1 and CDR2 from the germline V gene are SGHDN and FVKESK. The CDR3 is CASSQEGVGEAFF. Here the CDR3 DNA reads TGTGCCAGCAGCCAAGAGGGAGTCGGTGAAGCTTTCTTT.